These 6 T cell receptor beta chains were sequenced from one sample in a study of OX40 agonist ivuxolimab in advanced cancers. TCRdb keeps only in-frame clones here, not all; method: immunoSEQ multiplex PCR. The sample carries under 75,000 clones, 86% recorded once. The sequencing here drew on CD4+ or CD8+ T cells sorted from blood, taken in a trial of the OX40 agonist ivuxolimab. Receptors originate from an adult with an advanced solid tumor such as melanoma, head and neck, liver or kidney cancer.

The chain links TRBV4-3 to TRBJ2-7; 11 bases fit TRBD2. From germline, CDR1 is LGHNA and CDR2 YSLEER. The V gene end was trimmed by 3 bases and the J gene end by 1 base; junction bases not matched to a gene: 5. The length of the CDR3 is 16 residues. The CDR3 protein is CASSQEGTSGSYEQYF. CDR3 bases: TGCGCCAGCAGCCAGGAAGGGACTAGCGGATCCTACGAGCAGTACTTC.

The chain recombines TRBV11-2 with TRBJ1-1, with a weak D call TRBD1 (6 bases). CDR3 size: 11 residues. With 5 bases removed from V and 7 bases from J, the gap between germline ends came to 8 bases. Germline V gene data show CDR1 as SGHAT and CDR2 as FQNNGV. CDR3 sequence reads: CASSRTVEAFF. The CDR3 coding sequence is TGTGCCAGCAGCAGGACAGTTGAAGCTTTCTTT.

In DNA, the CDR3 is TGTGCCAGCAGCTTTACTTACGAGCAGTACTTC. Its protein is CASSFTYEQYF. V gene TRBV7-2 combines with J gene TRBJ2-7; D is unclear. The ends were cut back, 3 bases at V and 4 bases at J, with 4 bases in the middle. The CDR3 consists of 11 residues. CDR1 is SGHTA, CDR2 FQGNSA, per germline.

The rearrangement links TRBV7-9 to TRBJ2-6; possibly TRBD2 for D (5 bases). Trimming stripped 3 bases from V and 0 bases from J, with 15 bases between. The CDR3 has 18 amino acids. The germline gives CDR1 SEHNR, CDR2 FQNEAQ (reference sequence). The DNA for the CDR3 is TGTGCCAGCAGCTTTTATCCGGAGGCCCGCTCTGGGGCCAACGTCCTGACTTTC. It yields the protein CASSFYPEARSGANVLTF.

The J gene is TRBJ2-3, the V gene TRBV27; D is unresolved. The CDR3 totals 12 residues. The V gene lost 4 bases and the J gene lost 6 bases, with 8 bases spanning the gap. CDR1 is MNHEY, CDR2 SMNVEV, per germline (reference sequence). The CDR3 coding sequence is TGTGCCAGCAGTTCGTATGCGGATACGCAGTATTTT. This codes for CASSSYADTQYF.

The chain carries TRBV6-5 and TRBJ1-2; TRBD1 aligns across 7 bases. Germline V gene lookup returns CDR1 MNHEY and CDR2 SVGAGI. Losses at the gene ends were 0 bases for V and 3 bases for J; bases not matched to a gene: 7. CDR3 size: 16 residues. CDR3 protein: CASSYSGTVLDYGYTF. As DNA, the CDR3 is TGTGCCAGCAGTTACTCCGGGACAGTCTTAGACTATGGCTACACCTTC.